The 32 T cell receptor beta chains presented below share a single source sample, sequenced in a study of T-cell memory formation after mild COVID-19. TCRdb re-called the 5' RACE reads through MiXCR, storing one row per CDR3 protein. The sample lists a few hundred thousand distinct CDR3 sequences, roughly 26% occurring once. Input material: PBMCs or a T cell subset sorted from them (not recorded which). These receptors originate from an adult woman who had mild COVID-19 (a few samples of this study predate the infection). Cell type and time point are not known.

V usage is TRBV12-3 or TRBV12-4 and J usage is TRBJ2-1; unclear D gene. The V end lost 3 bases, the J end lost 6 bases, and 12 bases lay between the germline ends. CDR3 length equals 14 residues. The CDR3 nucleotides are TGTGCCAGCAGTTTGTTATGGTCCCCCAATGAGCAGTTCTTC. As protein: CASSLLWSPNEQFF.

The rearrangement joins TRBV4-3 to TRBJ2-7, with 8 bases lining up with TRBD2. V trimming: 1 base; J trimming: 0 bases; junction bases outside the gene matches: 2. CDR1 and CDR2 from the germline V gene are LGHNA and YSLEER. The CDR3 totals 15 residues. The CDR3 DNA sequence: TGCGCCAGCAGCCAAGTCAGCGGGAGCTCCTACGAGCAGTACTTC. Protein sequence: CASSQVSGSSYEQYF.

V gene TRBV9 combines with J gene TRBJ1-2; 7 nucleotides agree with TRBD1. The CDR3 is made up of 16 amino acids. Germline values: CDR1 SGDLS, CDR2 YYNGEE. Germline trimming cut 4 bases from V and 1 base from J; bases unmatched to any gene: 10. The DNA of the CDR3 is TGTGCCAGCAGCCCGGCAGGGGGTGGCAATAACTATGGCTACACCTTC. This codes for CASSPAGGGNNYGYTF.

This clonotype occurred a few times. The rearrangement links TRBV3-1 to TRBJ2-3; 9 nucleotides agree with TRBD2. V lost 2 bases to trimming and J lost 2 bases; unmatched junction nucleotides: 2. CDR3 length: 15 amino acids. Germline V CDR1 and CDR2: LGHDT, YNNKEL (reference sequence). CDR3 in DNA: TGTGCCAGCAGCCAAACTAGCGGGTTCACAGATACGCAGTATTTT. Protein sequence: CASSQTSGFTDTQYF.

This chain connects TRBV9 to TRBJ2-7; D perhaps matches TRBD1 (6 bases). Germline V gives CDR1 SGDLS, CDR2 YYNGEE. Trimming left V 4 bases short and J 1 base short, with 18 bases between. This CDR3 has 16 amino acids. The CDR3 region is CASSKFGGAVSYEQYF. The CDR3 DNA reads as TGTGCCAGCAGCAAATTTGGGGGCGCAGTGTCCTACGAGCAGTACTTC.

CDR3 in amino acids: CASSPPGRASTDTQYF. The CDR3 bases are TGTGCCAGCTCACCACCGGGCAGGGCTAGCACAGATACGCAGTATTTT. The rearrangement links TRBV18 to TRBJ2-3, with a weak D call TRBD1 (5 bases). Trimming stripped 0 bases from V and 0 bases from J, with 10 bases between. Germline values: CDR1 KGHSH, CDR2 LQKENI. The CDR3 totals 16 residues.

The chain combines TRBV5-1 with TRBJ2-1; D unclear. Germline CDR1 reads SGHRS; CDR2 reads YFSETQ. V was cut by 1 base and J by 7 bases, with 12 bases left in between. There are 14 residues in the CDR3. The CDR3 here is CASSLTQVLNEQFF. CDR3 coding DNA: TGCGCCAGCAGCTTGACGCAGGTACTGAATGAGCAGTTCTTC.

This chain links TRBV29-1 with TRBJ1-5; no clear D gene. This CDR3 has 14 amino acids. The germline V gene has CDR1 SQVTM and CDR2 ANQGSEA. The ends were cut back, 5 bases at V and 0 bases at J, with 11 bases in the middle. CDR3: CSVYSDTSNQPQHF. The CDR3 nucleotides are TGCAGCGTTTACTCCGACACTAGCAATCAGCCCCAGCATTTT.

This clonotype came up a few times. The chain uses TRBV9 and TRBJ1-6; no reliable D call. The CDR3 length is 16 residues. The germline CDR1 and CDR2 sequences are SGDLS and YYNGEE. Trimming stripped 4 bases from V and 0 bases from J, with 11 bases between. CDR3 nucleotides: TGTGCCAGCAGCCCCCACCTGAGCTCCTATAATTCACCCCTCCACTTT. Protein: CASSPHLSSYNSPLHF.

This clonotype was counted many times. The CDR3 DNA is TGCAGCGTCGCCGGGACAGCGAATAATGAAAAACTGTTTTTT. Its protein is CSVAGTANNEKLFF. This rearrangement joins TRBV29-1 to TRBJ1-4; 7 bases match TRBD1. Germline loops: CDR1 SQVTM, CDR2 ANQGSEA. The CDR3 covers 14 residues. Losses at the gene ends were 6 bases for V and 4 bases for J; bases not matched to a gene: 8.

This clonotype was seen more than once but under ten times. Here the CDR3 reads CASRPRGDTQYF. The CDR3 region has the DNA TGTGCCAGCAGACCTAGGGGAGATACGCAGTATTTT. The V and J genes are TRBV12-3 or TRBV12-4 and TRBJ2-3; D possibly corresponds to TRBD1 (5 bases). CDR3 size: 12 residues. Deletions cut 6 bases from V and 5 bases from J, with 9 bases between.

The chain is built from TRBV6-1 and TRBJ2-2; D is ambiguous. The V end was cut by 2 bases, the J end by 0 bases, with 7 bases between. The CDR3 contains 15 residues. CDR1 MNHNS and CDR2 SASEGT come from the germline V gene. Here the CDR3 DNA reads TGTGCCAGCAGTGAAATGCGGACGAACACCGGGGAGCTGTTTTTT. Translating it yields CASSEMRTNTGELFF.

This clonotype was seen a handful of times. The chain joins TRBV4-1 to TRBJ2-5, with D perhaps matching TRBD2 (5 bases). The CDR3 runs to 19 residues. V gave up 4 bases and J gave up 5 bases, with 29 bases separating them. The germline V gene has CDR1 MGHRA and CDR2 YSYEKL. CDR3 region: CASSPKGREVASRGETQYF. The DNA for the CDR3 is TGCGCCAGCAGCCCAAAAGGGAGAGAAGTCGCGTCGCGTGGGGAGACCCAGTACTTC.

This chain connects TRBV6-1 to TRBJ2-7; TRBD1 might be the D (6 bases). V shed 6 bases and J shed 2 bases, with 17 bases lying between them. There are 15 residues in the CDR3. CDR1 MNHNS and CDR2 SASEGT come from the germline V gene. The CDR3 loop reads CASRAAGTLPYEQYF. The CDR3 coding sequence is TGTGCCAGCAGAGCGGCCGGGACACTTCCCTACGAGCAGTACTTC.

This clonotype has only a few counts. This sequence joins TRBV5-6 and TRBJ1-5, with TRBD1 identical over 9 bases. From germline, CDR1 is SGHDT and CDR2 YYEEEE. Trimming took 0 bases from V and 7 from J; bases not matched to a gene: 8. The CDR3 contains 16 residues. Here the CDR3 reads CASSLAQGASNQPQHF. DNA for the CDR3: TGTGCCAGCAGCTTGGCACAGGGGGCGTCTAACCAGCCCCAGCATTTT. Complete variable domain (other parts from reference TRBV5-6 and TRBJ1-5): DAGVTQSPTHLIKTRGQQVTLRCSPKSGHDTVSWYQQALGQGPQFIFQYYEEEERQRGNFPDRFSGHQFPNYSSELNVNALLLGDSALYLCASSLAQGASNQPQHFGDGTRLSIL.

The chain is built from TRBV7-9 and TRBJ2-5, with 7 bases matching TRBD2. Germline V gene data show CDR1 as SEHNR and CDR2 as FQNEAQ (reference sequence). The CDR3 totals 15 residues. With V trimmed by 4 bases and J by 2 bases, 7 bases remained unmatched. CDR3 protein: CASSSNPGRQETQYF. DNA of the CDR3: TGTGCCAGCAGCTCCAACCCCGGGAGGCAAGAGACCCAGTACTTC.

The chain has TRBV6-5 and TRBJ2-2; TRBD1 matches 10 bases. Trimming took 5 bases from V and 3 from J; bases not matched to a gene: 9. CDR1 is MNHEY and CDR2 is SVGAGI in the germline V gene. CDR3 length: 17 residues. The CDR3 reads CASSARDRGVDTGELFF. CDR3 sequence (DNA): TGTGCCAGCAGTGCCCGGGACAGGGGCGTTGACACCGGGGAGCTGTTTTTT.

This clonotype showed up just a few times. V gene TRBV7-8 combines with J gene TRBJ1-2; D unresolved. Trimming pared 1 base from V and 7 bases from J, leaving 13 bases between. CDR1 and CDR2 (germline): SGHVS, FQNEAQ. The CDR3 extends over 14 amino acids. Written as DNA, the CDR3 is TGTGCCAGCAGCTTAGAGAGGGTACTACTTGGCTACACCTTC. The encoded protein is CASSLERVLLGYTF.

This clonotype was counted only a few times. The chain joins TRBV24-1 to TRBJ2-1; TRBD2 agrees at 10 bases. This CDR3 comprises 16 residues. Trimming removed 7 bases from V and 3 bases from J; junction bases left unmatched: 8. Germline V gives CDR1 KGHDR, CDR2 SFDVKD. The CDR3 sequence is CATSLSGTSDYNEQFF. The DNA for the CDR3 is TGTGCCACCAGCCTTTCCGGGACTAGCGACTACAATGAGCAGTTCTTC.

The sample holds a few counts of this clonotype. The rearrangement joins TRBV12-3 or TRBV12-4 to TRBJ1-1; D gene ambiguous. There are 14 residues in the CDR3. The V end lost 7 bases, the J end lost 0 bases, and 12 bases lay between the germline ends. CDR3 residues: CASTGPPMNTEAFF. For the CDR3, the DNA is TGTGCCAGCACCGGCCCCCCCATGAACACTGAAGCTTTCTTT.

This clonotype has a handful of counts. V is TRBV2 and J is TRBJ2-3, with a possible D match to TRBD2 (6 bases). Deletions cut 7 bases from V and 4 bases from J, with 12 bases between. The CDR3 has 13 amino acids. Per the germline V gene, CDR1 is SNHLY and CDR2 is FYNNEI. The CDR3, as DNA: TGTGCCAGCAACTACGGGGGAGCAGATACGCAGTATTTT. Amino acids: CASNYGGADTQYF.

This clonotype was counted between two and nine times. The J gene is TRBJ1-6, the V gene TRBV7-2; TRBD1 matches 11 bases. The CDR3 sequence is 15 residues long. V shed 2 bases, J shed 11 bases, and the junction held 5 bases outside the gene matches. Germline V gives CDR1 SGHTA, CDR2 FQGNSA. The CDR3 region has the DNA TGTGCCAGCAGCTTATCCGGGACAGGGGGTCCACCCCTCCACTTT. It codes for CASSLSGTGGPPLHF.

This clonotype was observed at least ten times. The rearrangement links TRBV30 to TRBJ1-4; D remains ambiguous. The V and J ends lost 8 bases and 0 bases respectively, with 7 bases between them. Per germline, CDR1 GTSNPN and CDR2 SVGIG (reference sequence). CDR3 size: 12 residues. CDR3 region: CAVESTNEKLFF. Written as DNA, the CDR3 is TGTGCCGTTGAATCAACTAATGAAAAACTGTTTTTT.

The chain combines TRBV10-3 with TRBJ2-7; D perhaps matches TRBD2 (6 bases). Trimming took 0 bases from V and 2 from J, leaving 11 bases between them. This CDR3 region has 15 residues. Germline V lookup: CDR1 ENHRY, CDR2 SYGVKD. Written as DNA, the CDR3 is TGTGCCATCAGTGAGTCTGGGACTGCAACCTACGAGCAGTACTTC. Protein sequence: CAISESGTATYEQYF.

The chain has TRBV14 and TRBJ1-1, with D hard to call. V shed 1 base and J shed 7 bases, with 13 bases lying between them. CDR3 length: 14 amino acids. In germline, CDR1 is SGHDN, CDR2 FVKESK. The CDR3 nucleotides are TGTGCCAGCAGCCAAGGAGGAGCCAAGGTTGAAGCTTTCTTT. It specifies CASSQGGAKVEAFF.

V gene TRBV5-1 combines with J gene TRBJ1-5, with 8 bases matching TRBD1. The ends lost 4 bases at V and 2 bases at J; junction bases unmatched: 8. In germline, CDR1 is SGHRS, CDR2 YFSETQ. CDR3 length: 16 residues. The CDR3 nucleotides read TGCGCCAGCAGCGTGGACAGGGTAAGGGGCAATCAGCCCCAGCATTTT. Amino acid sequence: CASSVDRVRGNQPQHF.

The rearrangement uses TRBV9 and TRBJ2-7; TRBD2 matches 10 bases. Germline lookup yields CDR1 SGDLS and CDR2 YYNGEE. V lost 1 base to trimming and J lost 6 bases; unmatched junction nucleotides: 10. The CDR3 spans 16 residues. CDR3: CASSVTALAGVIEQYF. The CDR3 nucleotides read TGTGCCAGCAGCGTAACGGCGCTAGCGGGAGTGATCGAGCAGTACTTC.

The chain couples TRBV4-1 to TRBJ2-7, with TRBD1 as a possible D gene (6 bases). The V gene lost 4 bases and the J gene lost 3 bases, with 13 bases spanning the gap. The CDR3 extends over 14 amino acids. Germline V gene data show CDR1 as MGHRA and CDR2 as YSYEKL. CDR3 region: CASSLNRDNYEQYF. The CDR3 DNA reads as TGCGCCAGCAGCCTGAACCGGGACAACTACGAGCAGTACTTC.

This clonotype has a handful of counts. The chain employs TRBV6-1 and TRBJ1-1; D gene uncertain. From germline, CDR1 is MNHNS and CDR2 SASEGT. The CDR3 is made up of 13 amino acids. With 6 bases removed from V and 0 bases from J, the gap between germline ends came to 8 bases. This CDR3 is CASRLTLNTEAFF. DNA of the CDR3: TGTGCCAGCAGGTTGACGCTGAACACTGAAGCTTTCTTT.

The chain couples TRBV30 to TRBJ2-7; 7 nucleotides line up with TRBD1. J lost 3 bases, V lost 3 bases, and 5 bases had no gene match. Germline CDR1 and CDR2: GTSNPN and SVGIG (reference sequence). CDR3 length equals 13 residues. The chain's CDR3 is CAWSAGQDYEQYF. The CDR3 coding sequence is TGTGCCTGGAGCGCAGGACAGGACTACGAGCAGTACTTC.

J is TRBJ2-7 and V is TRBV6-1; TRBD2 matches 7 bases. This CDR3 region has 16 residues. V was pared by 3 bases and J by 3 bases, with 11 bases of the junction left unmatched. Per germline, CDR1 MNHNS and CDR2 SASEGT. CDR3 in DNA: TGTGCCAGCAGTGATTTAGGATTAGCGGGTTACTACGAGCAGTACTTC. Protein: CASSDLGLAGYYEQYF.

This clonotype was seen more than once but under ten times. The V gene is TRBV29-1, the J gene TRBJ2-7, with 8 nucleotides matching TRBD2. Germline CDR1 is SQVTM and CDR2 is ANQGSEA. J was trimmed by 0 bases and V by 0 bases; bases with no gene match: 4. The CDR3 has 15 amino acids. The CDR3 DNA is TGCAGCGTTGAAGATGGGCTAGCGGGCTCCTACGAGCAGTACTTC. As protein: CSVEDGLAGSYEQYF.